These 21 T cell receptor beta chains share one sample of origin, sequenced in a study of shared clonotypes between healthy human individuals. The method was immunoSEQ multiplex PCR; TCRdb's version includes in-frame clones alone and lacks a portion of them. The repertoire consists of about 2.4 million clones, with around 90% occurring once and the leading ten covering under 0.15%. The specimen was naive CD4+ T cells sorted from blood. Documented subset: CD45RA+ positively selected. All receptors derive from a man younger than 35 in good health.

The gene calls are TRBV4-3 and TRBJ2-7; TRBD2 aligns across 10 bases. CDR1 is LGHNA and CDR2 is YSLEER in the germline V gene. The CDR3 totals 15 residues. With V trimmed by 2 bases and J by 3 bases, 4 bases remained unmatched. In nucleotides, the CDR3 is TGCGCCAGCAGCCAACGCCTAGCGGGAGACTACGAGCAGTACTTC. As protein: CASSQRLAGDYEQYF.

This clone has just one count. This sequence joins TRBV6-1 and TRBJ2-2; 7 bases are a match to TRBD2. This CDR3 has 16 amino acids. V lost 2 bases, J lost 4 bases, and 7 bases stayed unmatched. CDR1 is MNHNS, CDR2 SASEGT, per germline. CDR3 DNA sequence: TGTGCCAGCAGTGAACGCGGGAGAATAGGCACCGGGGAGCTGTTTTTT. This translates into CASSERGRIGTGELFF.

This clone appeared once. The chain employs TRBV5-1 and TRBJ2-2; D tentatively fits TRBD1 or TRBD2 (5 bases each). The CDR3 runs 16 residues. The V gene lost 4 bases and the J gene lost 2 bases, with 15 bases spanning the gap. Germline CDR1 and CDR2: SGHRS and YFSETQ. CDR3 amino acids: CASSLSGTRNTGELFF. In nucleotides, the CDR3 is TGCGCCAGCAGCCTATCGGGGACCCGCAACACCGGGGAGCTGTTTTTT.

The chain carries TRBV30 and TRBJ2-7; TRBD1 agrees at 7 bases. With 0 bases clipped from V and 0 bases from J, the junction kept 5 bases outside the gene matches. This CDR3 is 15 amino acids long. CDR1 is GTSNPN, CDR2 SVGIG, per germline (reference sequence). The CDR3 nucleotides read TGTGCCTGGAGTGTCTTCCGACAGGGCTCCTACGAGCAGTACTTC. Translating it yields CAWSVFRQGSYEQYF. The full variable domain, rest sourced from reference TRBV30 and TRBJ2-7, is SQTIHQWPATLVQPVGSPLSLECTVEGTSNPNLYWYRQAAGRGLQLLFYSVGIGQISSEVPQNLSASRPQDRQFILSSKKLLLSDSGFYLCAWSVFRQGSYEQYFGPGTRLTVT.

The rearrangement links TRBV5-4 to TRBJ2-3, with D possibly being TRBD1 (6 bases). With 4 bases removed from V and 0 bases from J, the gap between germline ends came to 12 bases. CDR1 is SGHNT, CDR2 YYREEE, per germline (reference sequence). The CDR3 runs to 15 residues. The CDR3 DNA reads TGTGCCAGCAGCAAGGGGACAACTAGCACAGATACGCAGTATTTT. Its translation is CASSKGTTSTDTQYF. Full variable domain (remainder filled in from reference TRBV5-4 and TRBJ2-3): ETGVTQSPTHLIKTRGQQVTLRCSSQSGHNTVSWYQQALGQGPQFIFQYYREEENGRGNFPPRFSGLQFPNYSSELNVNALELDDSALYLCASSKGTTSTDTQYFGPGTRLTVL.

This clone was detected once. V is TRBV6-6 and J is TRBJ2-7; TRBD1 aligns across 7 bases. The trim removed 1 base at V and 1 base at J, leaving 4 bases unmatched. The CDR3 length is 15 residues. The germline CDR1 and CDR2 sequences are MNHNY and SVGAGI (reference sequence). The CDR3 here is CASSYLGGGSYEQYF. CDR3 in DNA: TGTGCCAGCAGTTACTTAGGGGGCGGTTCCTACGAGCAGTACTTC.

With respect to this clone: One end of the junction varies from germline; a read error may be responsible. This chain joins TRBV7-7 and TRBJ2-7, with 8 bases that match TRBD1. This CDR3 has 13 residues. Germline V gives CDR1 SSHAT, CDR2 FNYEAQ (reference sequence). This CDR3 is CASSLDRGLEQYF. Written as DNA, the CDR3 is TGTGCTAGCAGCTTAGACAGGGGCTTGGAGCAGTACTTC.

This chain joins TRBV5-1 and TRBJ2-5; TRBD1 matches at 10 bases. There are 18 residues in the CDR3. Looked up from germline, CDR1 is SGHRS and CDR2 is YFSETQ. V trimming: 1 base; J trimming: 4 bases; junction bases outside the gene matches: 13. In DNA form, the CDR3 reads TGCGCCAGCAGCTTGAGGGACAGGGGCGGATCAAGGAGAGAGACCCAGTACTTC. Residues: CASSLRDRGGSRRETQYF.

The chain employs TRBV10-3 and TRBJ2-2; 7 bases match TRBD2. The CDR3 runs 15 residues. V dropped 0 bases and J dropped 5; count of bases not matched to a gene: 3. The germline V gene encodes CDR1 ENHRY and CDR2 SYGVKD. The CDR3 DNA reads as TGTGCCATCAGTGAGTCACTAGCGCTGACCGGGGAGCTGTTTTTT. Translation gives CAISESLALTGELFF.

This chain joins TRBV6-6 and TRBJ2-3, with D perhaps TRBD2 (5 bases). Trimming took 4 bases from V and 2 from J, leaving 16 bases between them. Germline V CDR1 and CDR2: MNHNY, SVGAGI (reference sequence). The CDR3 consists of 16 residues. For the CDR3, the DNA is TGTGCCAGCAGTTCCTCCCGGGGTATACTCACAGATACGCAGTATTTT. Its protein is CASSSSRGILTDTQYF.

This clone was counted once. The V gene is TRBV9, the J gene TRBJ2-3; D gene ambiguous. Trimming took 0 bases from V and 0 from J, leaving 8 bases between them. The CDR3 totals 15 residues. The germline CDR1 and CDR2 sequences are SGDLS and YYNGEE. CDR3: CASSVDPLSTDTQYF. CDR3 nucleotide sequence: TGTGCCAGCAGCGTAGACCCACTTAGCACAGATACGCAGTATTTT.

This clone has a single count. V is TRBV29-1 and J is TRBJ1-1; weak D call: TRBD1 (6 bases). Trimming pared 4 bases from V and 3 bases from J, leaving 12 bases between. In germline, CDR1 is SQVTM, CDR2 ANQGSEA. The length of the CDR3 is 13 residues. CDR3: CSVVRGRDTEAFF. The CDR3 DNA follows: TGCAGCGTTGTGCGGGGGCGGGACACTGAAGCTTTCTTT. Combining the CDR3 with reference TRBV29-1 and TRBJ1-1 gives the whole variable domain SAVISQKPSRDICQRGTSLTIQCQVDSQVTMMFWYRQQPGQSLTLIATANQGSEATYESGFVIDKFPISRPNLTFSTLTVSNMSPEDSSIYLCSVVRGRDTEAFFGQGTRLTVV.

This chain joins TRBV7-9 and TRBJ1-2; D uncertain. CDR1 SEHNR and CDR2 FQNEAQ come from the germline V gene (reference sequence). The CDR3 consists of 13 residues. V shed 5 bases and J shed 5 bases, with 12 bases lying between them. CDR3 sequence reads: CASSHEQGYGYTF. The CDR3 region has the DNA TGTGCCAGCAGCCACGAACAAGGGTATGGCTACACCTTC.

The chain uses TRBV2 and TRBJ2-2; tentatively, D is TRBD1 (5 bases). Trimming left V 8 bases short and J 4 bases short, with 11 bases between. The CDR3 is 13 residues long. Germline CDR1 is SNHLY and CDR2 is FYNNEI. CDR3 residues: CASYRGSTGELFF. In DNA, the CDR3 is TGTGCCAGCTATAGGGGATCCACCGGGGAGCTGTTTTTT.

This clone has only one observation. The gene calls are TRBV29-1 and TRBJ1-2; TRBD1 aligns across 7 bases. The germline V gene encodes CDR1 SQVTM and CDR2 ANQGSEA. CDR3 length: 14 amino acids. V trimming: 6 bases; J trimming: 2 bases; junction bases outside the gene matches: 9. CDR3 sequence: CSVGGTGANYGYTF. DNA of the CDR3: TGCAGCGTGGGGGGAACAGGGGCCAACTATGGCTACACCTTC.

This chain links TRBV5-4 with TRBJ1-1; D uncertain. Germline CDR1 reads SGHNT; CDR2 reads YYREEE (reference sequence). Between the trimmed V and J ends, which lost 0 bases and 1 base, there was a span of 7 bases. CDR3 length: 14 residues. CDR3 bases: TGTGCCAGCAGCTTGGCCCCGGCGAACACTGAAGCTTTCTTT. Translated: CASSLAPANTEAFF.

CDR3: CASSQALTEGHEQFF. For the CDR3, the DNA is TGCGCCAGCAGCCAAGCGCTGACGGAAGGCCATGAGCAGTTCTTC. V is TRBV4-3 and J is TRBJ2-1, with D uncertain. V lost 1 base and J lost 8, with 15 bases in between. Germline CDR1 is LGHNA and CDR2 is YSLEER. The CDR3 has 15 amino acids.

The CDR3 region is CASRRQGSYEQYF. CDR3 coding DNA: TGTGCCAGCAGGAGACAGGGCTCCTACGAGCAGTACTTC. The chain is built from TRBV27 and TRBJ2-7; 7 positions agree with TRBD1. The germline V gene encodes CDR1 MNHEY and CDR2 SMNVEV (reference sequence). CDR3 length: 13 amino acids. The J segment lost 0 bases and the V segment lost 6 bases, leaving 2 bases of the junction unmatched.

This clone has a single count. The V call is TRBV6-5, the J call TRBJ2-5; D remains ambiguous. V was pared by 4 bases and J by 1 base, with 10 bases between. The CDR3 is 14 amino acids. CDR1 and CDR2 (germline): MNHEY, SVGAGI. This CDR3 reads CASSFRAIQETQYF. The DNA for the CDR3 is TGTGCCAGCAGTTTTCGGGCCATCCAAGAGACCCAGTACTTC.

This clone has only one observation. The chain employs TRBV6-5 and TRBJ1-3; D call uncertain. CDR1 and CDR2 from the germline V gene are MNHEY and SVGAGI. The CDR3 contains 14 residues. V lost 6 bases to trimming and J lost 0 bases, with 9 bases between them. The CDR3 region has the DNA TGTGCCAGCAGACGACTGGTCTCTGGAAACACCATATATTTT. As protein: CASRRLVSGNTIYF.

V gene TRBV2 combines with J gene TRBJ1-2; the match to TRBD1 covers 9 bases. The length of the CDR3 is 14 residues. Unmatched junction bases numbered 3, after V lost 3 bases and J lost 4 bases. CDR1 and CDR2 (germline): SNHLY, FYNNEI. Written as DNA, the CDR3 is TGTGCCAGCAGTGACACAGGGGGCGGCTATGGCTACACCTTC. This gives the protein CASSDTGGGYGYTF.